The rows below give T cell receptor beta chains drawn from one sample of a study of T cell responses to AZD1222 COVID-19 vaccine. The table came from immunoSEQ multiplex PCR; TCRdb's copy has only in-frame clones and leaves some out. The sample shows about 86,000 clones, approximately 90% of them seen only once. The source was peripheral blood, collected on day 0 of AZD1222 vaccination. The source of these receptors is an adult in good health. Both conserved end residues are part of each CDR3. A D gene is named only where the DNA matches it firmly. Not every row has a clone size; where given, it reads once, few, many or a size class.

V	size	J	D	CDR3	DNA
TRBV15	-	TRBJ2-2	-	CATSPRDRYTGELFF	TGTGCCACCAGCCCCCGGGACCGATACACCGGGGAGCTGTTTTTT
TRBV3-1/TRBV3-2	-	TRBJ2-3	TRBD2	CASSQRLAGFADTQYF	TGTGCCAGCAGCCAGCGACTAGCGGGGTTCGCAGATACGCAGTATTTT
TRBV11-2	-	TRBJ1-4	-	CASSLVGAPNEKLFF	TGTGCCAGCAGCTTAGTCGGGGCCCCTAATGAAAAACTGTTTTTT
TRBV30	-	TRBJ2-2	-	CAWSVMGGRTGELFF	TGTGCCTGGAGTGTAATGGGGGGAAGGACCGGGGAGCTGTTTTTT
TRBV25-1	-	TRBJ2-3	TRBD2	CASSEDLLAGVVGTQYF	TGTGCCAGCAGTGAAGACCTACTAGCGGGAGTGGTGGGTACGCAGTATTTT
TRBV12-3/TRBV12-4	-	TRBJ1-1	-	CASSLQGYTEAFF	TGTGCCAGCAGTTTACAGGGGTACACTGAAGCTTTCTTT
TRBV19	-	TRBJ2-2	-	CASRRWGDSTGELFF	TGTGCCAGTAGAAGGTGGGGGGACTCCACCGGGGAGCTGTTTTTT
TRBV2	-	TRBJ2-3	TRBD2	CASGGRARGDTQYF	TGTGCCAGCGGCGGGAGGGCCCGGGGAGATACGCAGTATTTT
TRBV27	-	TRBJ2-7	-	CASSYRDKQYEQYF	TGTGCCAGCAGTTACCGGGACAAGCAATACGAGCAGTACTTC
TRBV7-6	-	TRBJ2-2	-	CASRLGPSTGELFF	TGTGCCAGCAGGCTGGGACCGAGCACCGGGGAGCTGTTTTTT
TRBV29-1	-	TRBJ1-2	TRBD1	CSVEEHLGQGGSGYTF	TGCAGCGTTGAAGAGCATCTAGGACAGGGGGGGTCTGGCTACACCTTC
TRBV5-1	few	TRBJ2-3	-	CASSLGPLSTDTQYF	TGCGCCAGCAGCTTGGGGCCGTTGAGCACAGATACGCAGTATTTT
TRBV9	-	TRBJ2-3	TRBD2	CASSVDRGGSTDTQYF	TGTGCCAGCAGCGTAGACCGGGGGGGGAGCACAGATACGCAGTATTTT
TRBV15	-	TRBJ1-3	-	CATSRDKVAGNTIYF	TGTGCCACCAGCAGAGATAAGGTAGCCGGAAACACCATATATTTT
TRBV28	-	TRBJ1-1	-	CASSSGIMYYVSAEAFF	TGTGCCAGCAGTTCGGGGATTATGTATTACGTATCTGCTGAAGCTTTCTTT
TRBV3-1/TRBV3-2	-	TRBJ1-1	-	CASSLRGADRAFF	TGTGCCAGCAGCCTCCGAGGAGCGGACCGAGCTTTCTTT
TRBV19	-	TRBJ2-1	TRBD1	CASSGTGFYNEQFF	TGTGCCAGTAGTGGGACAGGGTTCTACAATGAGCAGTTCTTC
TRBV19	-	TRBJ1-5	TRBD1	CASSADRAQDYSNQPQHF	TGTGCCAGTAGTGCGGACAGGGCGCAAGACTATAGCAATCAGCCCCAGCATTTT
TRBV5-1	-	TRBJ1-1	-	CASSLGGGADTEAFF	TGCGCCAGCAGCTTGGGTGGGGGCGCGGACACTGAAGCTTTCTTT
TRBV5-8	-	TRBJ1-5	TRBD1	CASSSGQANSNQPQHF	TGTGCCAGCAGCTCAGGACAGGCTAATAGCAATCAGCCCCAGCATTTT
TRBV27	once	TRBJ1-1	TRBD1	CASSLGQGGTEAFF	TGTGCCAGCAGTTTGGGACAGGGGGGAACTGAAGCTTTCTTT
TRBV29-1	-	TRBJ2-7	-	CSVVSPPGRGEQYF	TGCAGCGTTGTATCTCCTCCGGGGCGAGGAGAGCAGTACTTC
TRBV24-1	once	TRBJ2-2	-	CATSDGSGVNTGELFF	TGTGCCACCAGTGATGGTAGCGGAGTGAACACCGGGGAGCTGTTTTTT
TRBV5-6	once	TRBJ2-1	-	CASSLVQDEQFF	TGTGCCAGCAGCTTGGTCCAGGATGAGCAGTTCTTC
TRBV5-4	once	TRBJ1-2	TRBD1	CASSNDRVGYTF	TGTGCCAGCAGCAACGACAGGGTTGGCTACACCTTC
TRBV3-1/TRBV3-2	once	TRBJ1-2	-	CASSQLRRGISNYGYTF	TGTGCCAGCAGCCAACTTCGACGGGGGATATCCAACTATGGCTACACCTTC
TRBV19	-	TRBJ2-7	-	CASSIGRSPIEQYF	TGTGCCAGTAGTATCGGCAGGTCCCCAATCGAGCAGTACTTC
TRBV7-7	-	TRBJ2-7	-	CASSLPGSAYSYEQYF	TGTGCCAGCAGCTTACCCGGTAGCGCGTACTCCTACGAGCAGTACTTC
TRBV7-2	-	TRBJ2-5	-	CASSPRQGGETQYF	TGTGCCAGCAGCCCCCGACAGGGAGGAGAGACCCAGTACTTC
TRBV19	-	TRBJ1-3	TRBD1	CASRSTQGAPGNTIYF	TGTGCCAGTAGGTCGACCCAGGGGGCGCCGGGAAACACCATATATTTT